What follows describes a single TCR beta chain. Its specificity is not known. Some clones are missing from TCRdb's copy, which holds only in-frame ones; the method was immunoSEQ multiplex PCR. The sample comprises 95,000 to 100,000 clones, 80% to 90% of which are singletons, and about 1.5% rests with the top ten. V lost 4 bases to trimming and J lost 8 bases, with 15 bases between them. Germline lookup yields CDR1 SGHRS and CDR2 YFSETQ. This CDR3 has 14 amino acids. These data are taken from a study of T cell responses to AZD1222 COVID-19 vaccine. Overall study results and limits: No day 14 peak samples; only post-peak repertoires were characterized. Females outnumbered males among donors, who were mostly white British; clonal diversity was possibly underestimated. Recipients of AZD1222 seropositive at baseline numbered only six or seven.

The material sequenced was peripheral blood, taken on day 0 of AZD1222 vaccination. The chain uses TRBV5-1 and TRBJ1-4; tentatively, D is TRBD1 (5 bases). This sequence originates from an adult in good health. The CDR3 nucleotides are TGCGCCAGCAGCCTCGGGACCGCTAGGGAAAAACTGTTTTTT. This gives the protein CASSLGTAREKLFF.